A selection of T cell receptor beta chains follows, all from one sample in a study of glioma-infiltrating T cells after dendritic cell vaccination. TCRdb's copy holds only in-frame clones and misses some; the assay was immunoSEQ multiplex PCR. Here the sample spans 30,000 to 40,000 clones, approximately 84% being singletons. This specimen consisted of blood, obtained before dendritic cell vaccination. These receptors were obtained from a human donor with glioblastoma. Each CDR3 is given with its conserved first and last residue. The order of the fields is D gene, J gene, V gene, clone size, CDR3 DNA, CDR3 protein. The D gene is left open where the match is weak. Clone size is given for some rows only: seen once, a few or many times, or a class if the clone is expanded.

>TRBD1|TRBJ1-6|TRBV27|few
TGTGCCAGCAGTTTCTTCACCGGGACAGCGAATTCACCCCTCCACTTT
CASSFFTGTANSPLHF
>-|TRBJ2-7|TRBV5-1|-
TGCGCCAGCAGCTTGGGGGGGGACAGCTCCTACGAGCAGTACTTC
CASSLGGDSSYEQYF
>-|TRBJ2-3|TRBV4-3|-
TGCGCCAGCAGCCAAGTTCGGAGTTTGTCGTATACGCAGTATTTT
CASSQVRSLSYTQYF
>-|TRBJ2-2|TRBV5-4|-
TGTGCCAGCAGCTGGGCGGGGGCGGGCACCGGGGAGCTGTTTTTT
CASSWAGAGTGELFF
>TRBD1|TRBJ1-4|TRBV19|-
TGTGCCAGTAGTACTTCGGGACAGGCTAATGAAAAACTGTTTTTT
CASSTSGQANEKLFF
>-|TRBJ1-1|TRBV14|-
TGTGCCAGCAGCCTAGACAGGCAGAACACTGAAGCTTTCTTT
CASSLDRQNTEAFF
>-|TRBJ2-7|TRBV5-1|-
TGCGCCAGCAGCCTTGGGGAGACTGCTGCCGGCGAGCAGTACTTC
CASSLGETAAGEQYF
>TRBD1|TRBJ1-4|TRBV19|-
TGTGCCAGTAGTGGACAGGGGAGAGAGGGTGAAAAACTGTTTTTT
CASSGQGREGEKLFF
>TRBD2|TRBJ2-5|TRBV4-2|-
TGTGCCAGCAGCCAAGCCACTAGCGGGGGGGGCCAAGAGACCCAGTACTTC
CASSQATSGGGQETQYF
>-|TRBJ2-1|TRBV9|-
TGTGCCAGCAGCGTAGAATCTAGCAGCAATGAGCAGTTCTTC
CASSVESSSNEQFF
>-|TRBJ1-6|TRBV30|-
TGTGCCTGGAGGACGAAGGAGGTACCCCCCCTCCACTTT
CAWRTKEVPPLHF
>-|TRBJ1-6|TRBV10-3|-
TGTGCCATCCGGGAGACACACTCCTCCTCACCCCTCCACTTT
CAIRETHSSSPLHF
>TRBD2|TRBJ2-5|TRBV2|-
TGTGCCAGCAGTGAACCGGAGCGGGGGGACGAGACCCAGTACTTC
CASSEPERGDETQYF
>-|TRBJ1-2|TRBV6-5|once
TGTGCCAGCAGTTCCCCGGGGTTAAATAACTATGGCTACACCTTC
CASSSPGLNNYGYTF
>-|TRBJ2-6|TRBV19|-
TGTGCCAGTAGTACCCCCGTCTCTGGGGCCAACGTCCTGACTTTC
CASSTPVSGANVLTF
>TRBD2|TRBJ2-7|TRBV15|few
TGTGCCACCAGTCAGAGGACTAGCGGGCTCTACGAGCAGTACTTC
CATSQRTSGLYEQYF
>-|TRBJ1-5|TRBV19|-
TGTGCCAGTAGGACAGGAATTGGCAGCAATCAGCCCCAGCATTTT
CASRTGIGSNQPQHF
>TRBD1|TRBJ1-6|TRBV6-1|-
TGTGCAGGACAGGGGTATAATTCACCCCTCCACTTT
CAGQGYNSPLHF
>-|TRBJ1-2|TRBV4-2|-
TGTGCCAGCAGCCCGGCGGGGAACTATGGCTACACCTTC
CASSPAGNYGYTF
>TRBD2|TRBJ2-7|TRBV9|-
TGTGCCAGCAGCGATGGGGCGGGACTAGCTTATTACGAGCAGTACTTC
CASSDGAGLAYYEQYF
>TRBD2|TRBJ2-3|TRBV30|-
TGTGCCTGGGCCGTCGGAGCGGGGTCAGATACGCAGTATTTT
CAWAVGAGSDTQYF
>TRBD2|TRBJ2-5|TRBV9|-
TGTGCCAGCAGCTCACGGCGGGGGGCGGGAGAGACCCAGTACTTC
CASSSRRGAGETQYF
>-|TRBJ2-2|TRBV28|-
TGTGCCAGCACCCAGGCCCACACCGGGGAGCTGTTTTTT
CASTQAHTGELFF
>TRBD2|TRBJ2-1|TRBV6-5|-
TGTGCCAGCAGTTACTTGGGACTAGCACGCTACAATGAGCAGTTCTTC
CASSYLGLARYNEQFF
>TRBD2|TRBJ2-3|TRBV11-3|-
TGTGCCAGCAGGGGCGGGGGGCAAGGTCCGCAGTATTTT
CASRGGGQGPQYF
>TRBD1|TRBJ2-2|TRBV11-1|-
TGTGCCAGCAGCTTACGACAGGGGGCTAGGAACACCGGGGAGCTGTTTTTT
CASSLRQGARNTGELFF
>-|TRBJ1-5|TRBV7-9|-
TGTGCCAGCAGCTTAGGGGAGGGGACGAATCGCAATCAGCCCCAGCATTTT
CASSLGEGTNRNQPQHF
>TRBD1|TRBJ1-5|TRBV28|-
TGTGCCAGCAGCGCAGCGGACAGGGGCAATCAGCCCCAGCATTTT
CASSAADRGNQPQHF
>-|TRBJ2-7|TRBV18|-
TGTGCCAGCTCACCGCCCATTGCAGTCTACGAGCAGTACTTC
CASSPPIAVYEQYF
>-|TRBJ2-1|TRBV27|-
TGTGCCAGCAGTTTGGGACAATATGGGGATATACGCAATGAGCAGTTCTTC
CASSLGQYGDIRNEQFF
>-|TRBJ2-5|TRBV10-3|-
TGTGCCATCAGTGTCAGGGTAGGAGAGACCCAGTACTTC
CAISVRVGETQYF
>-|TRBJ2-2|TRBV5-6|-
TGTGCCAGCAGCCTACCGCATGCCGGACAGACCGGGGAGCTGTTTTTT
CASSLPHAGQTGELFF
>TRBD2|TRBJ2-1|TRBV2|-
TGTGCCAGCAAAGGACTAGCAGGCAATGAGCAGTTCTTC
CASKGLAGNEQFF
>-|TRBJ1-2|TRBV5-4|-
TGTGCCAGCAGCTTGGCAGGATCCAGGGGTTGGGGCTACACCTTC
CASSLAGSRGWGYTF
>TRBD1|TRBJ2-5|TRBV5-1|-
TGCGCCAGCAGCCGGGGACAGGGAGTGGAGACCCAGTACTTC
CASSRGQGVETQYF
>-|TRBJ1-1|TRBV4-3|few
TGCGCCAGCAGCCACAACTCAGGTAGGACTGAAGCTTTCTTT
CASSHNSGRTEAFF
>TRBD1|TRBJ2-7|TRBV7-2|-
TGTGCCAGCAGCTCAGAGACGACAGGGTACGAGCAGTACTTC
CASSSETTGYEQYF
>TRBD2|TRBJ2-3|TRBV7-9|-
TGTGCCAGCAGCTTAGGGGGGACTAGCGGACGGACAGATACGCAGTATTTT
CASSLGGTSGRTDTQYF
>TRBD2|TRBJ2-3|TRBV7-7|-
TGTGCTAGCAGCTCGACTAGCGGGGGCACAGATACGCAGTATTTT
CASSSTSGGTDTQYF
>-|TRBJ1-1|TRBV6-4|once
TGTGCCAGCAGGGCCGGGGGGGACACTGAAGCTTTCTTT
CASRAGGDTEAFF